What follows are 4 T cell receptor beta chains derived from one specimen sequenced in a study of blood T cell repertoires in COVID-19. The protocol was immunoSEQ multiplex PCR, while the TCRdb copy is restricted to in-frame clones and leaves out a portion. Here the sample spans about 50,000 clones, more than 75% being singletons. The sequenced sample consisted of peripheral blood. Source of these receptors: a woman of 80 years or more with COVID-19, enrolled during active disease.

The chain has TRBV20-1 and TRBJ2-1, with D maybe TRBD1 (5 bases). V was shortened by 8 bases and J by 10 bases, with 12 bases between the two germline ends. CDR1 is DFQATT and CDR2 is SNEGSKA in the germline V gene (reference sequence). The CDR3 spans 10 residues. Written as DNA, the CDR3 is TGCAGTAAGGGGTTGAGGGAGCAGTTCTTC. The encoded protein is CSKGLREQFF.

The chain carries TRBV19 and TRBJ2-7; TRBD1 aligns across 7 bases. Per germline, CDR1 LNHDA and CDR2 SQIVND (reference sequence). The V segment lost 9 bases and the J segment 3 bases; nucleotides outside the gene matches: 5. This CDR3 contains 12 residues. The DNA for the CDR3 is TGTGCCAGCGGGGACAGCCTCTACGAGCAGTACTTC. Translation: CASGDSLYEQYF.

This chain joins TRBV5-5 and TRBJ2-7; no firm D call. The CDR3 spans 13 residues. Trimming took off 0 bases at V and 3 bases at J, with 7 bases between the two ends. CDR1 and CDR2 from the germline V gene are SGHKS and YYEKEE (reference sequence). The DNA of the CDR3 is TGTGCCAGCAGCTTGGCCGCAGTCTACGAGCAGTACTTC. This sequence encodes CASSLAAVYEQYF. Full variable domain (remainder filled in from reference TRBV5-5 and TRBJ2-7): DAGVTQSPTHLIKTRGQQVTLRCSPISGHKSVSWYQQVLGQGPQFIFQYYEKEERGRGNFPDRFSARQFPNYSSELNVNALLLGDSALYLCASSLAAVYEQYFGPGTRLTVT.

In DNA form, the CDR3 reads TGTGCCATCAGTGGGACAGACTATGGCTACACCTTC. Its protein is CAISGTDYGYTF. The V call is TRBV10-3, the J call TRBJ1-2, with D maybe TRBD1 (6 bases). This CDR3 is 12 amino acids long. The germline CDR1 and CDR2 sequences are ENHRY and SYGVKD. Trimming removed 4 bases at V and 3 bases at J, with 6 bases between.